The 15 T cell receptor beta chains in this list originate from one sample, sequenced in a study of shared clonotypes between healthy human individuals. CD8 cells classed as naive were CD45RO-negative and positively selected for CCR7, excluding terminally differentiated effector memory CD45RA+ cells. Here immunoSEQ multiplex PCR was the method, and the copy in TCRdb shows in-frame clones only, minus some. The sample has about 2 million clones, roughly 95% seen once. Sequencing input: naive CD8+ T cells sorted from blood. These receptors originate from a young man in good health.

The gene calls are TRBV4-3 and TRBJ2-1; TRBD2 matches at 7 bases. Trimming at V came to 0 bases and at J to 9 bases, leaving 11 bases not matched to a gene. Germline loops: CDR1 LGHNA, CDR2 YSLEER. This CDR3 region has 16 residues. In DNA form, the CDR3 reads TGCGCCAGCAGCCAAGATGCTAGCGGCGGGATCTTTGAGCAGTTCTTC. Its translation is CASSQDASGGIFEQFF.

The chain recombines TRBV13 with TRBJ1-2, with D hard to call. Trimming cost V 1 base and J 4 bases, with 10 bases left between them. The germline V gene encodes CDR1 PRHDT and CDR2 FYEKMQ (reference sequence). The CDR3 is 14 residues long. The CDR3 nucleotides read TGTGCCAGCAGCTTAGAATCCCTGGGCTATGGCTACACCTTC. This translates into CASSLESLGYGYTF.

Notes on this clone: The same CDR3 is also encoded by other DNA sequences in this sample. The rearrangement uses TRBV6-1 and TRBJ1-6; D not resolved. Trimming took 2 bases from V and 10 from J, leaving 6 bases between them. The germline V gene has CDR1 MNHNS and CDR2 SASEGT. This CDR3 comprises 12 residues. The CDR3 DNA is TGTGCCAGCAGTGAATCGGGGTCACCCCTCCACTTT. Translation: CASSESGSPLHF.

The rearrangement joins TRBV2 to TRBJ2-4; 10 nucleotides agree with TRBD1. The CDR3 runs 15 residues. The germline CDR1 and CDR2 sequences are SNHLY and FYNNEI. Trimming took 1 base from V and 4 from J; bases not matched to a gene: 1. In DNA, the CDR3 is TGTGCCAGCAGTGAAGAGGGACAGGGGAAAAACATTCAGTACTTC. As protein: CASSEEGQGKNIQYF.

Comment on this clone: The sample has other DNA sequences that encode this CDR3 too. The DNA for the CDR3 is TGCAGCGTTCGGACAGGGGATAACTATGGCTACACCTTC. It is translated as CSVRTGDNYGYTF. The chain is built from TRBV29-1 and TRBJ1-2; 9 bases are shared with TRBD1. CDR1 is SQVTM and CDR2 is ANQGSEA in the germline V gene. V was pared by 5 bases and J by 1 base, with 2 bases of the junction left unmatched. This CDR3 has 13 residues.

The chain has TRBV7-9 and TRBJ2-3, with a weak D call TRBD2 (7 bases). Trimming took off 0 bases at V and 3 bases at J, with 16 bases between the two ends. This CDR3 has 17 amino acids. Germline assignment: CDR1 SEHNR and CDR2 FQNEAQ (reference sequence). The CDR3, as DNA: TGTGCCAGCAGCTTAGCGCGGGGGCTAGCGGATACAGATACGCAGTATTTT. Translated: CASSLARGLADTDTQYF.

The chain recombines TRBV27 with TRBJ1-2, with 8 bases lining up with TRBD1. The CDR3 is 15 residues long. Germline V gives CDR1 MNHEY, CDR2 SMNVEV (reference sequence). With V trimmed by 8 bases and J by 3 bases, 11 bases remained unmatched. CDR3 DNA sequence: TGTGCCAGCCTCCCCCTGGCGGACAGGGACTATGGCTACACCTTC. It translates to CASLPLADRDYGYTF.

The V gene is TRBV15, the J gene TRBJ2-7; 8 nucleotides agree with TRBD2. Looked up from germline, CDR1 is LNHNV and CDR2 is YYDKDF (reference sequence). V trimming: 5 bases; J trimming: 0 bases; junction bases outside the gene matches: 6. The CDR3 is 15 amino acids. Here the CDR3 DNA reads TGTGCCACCAGCCCCGGGGGGGACCCCTCCTACGAGCAGTACTTC. Its protein product is CATSPGGDPSYEQYF. Full variable domain (missing parts from reference TRBV15 and TRBJ2-7): DAMVIQNPRYQVTQFGKPVTLSCSQTLNHNVMYWYQQKSSQAPKLLFHYYDKDFNNEADTPDNFQSRRPNTSFCFLDIRSPGLGDTAMYLCATSPGGDPSYEQYFGPGTRLTVT.

The V gene is TRBV9, the J gene TRBJ1-6; TRBD1 aligns across 7 bases. V trimming: 3 bases; J trimming: 5 bases; junction bases outside the gene matches: 8. This CDR3 has 16 amino acids. The germline CDR1 and CDR2 sequences are SGDLS and YYNGEE. This chain's CDR3 is CASSGSGTDDNSPLHF. CDR3 nucleotides: TGTGCCAGCAGCGGTAGCGGGACAGACGATAATTCACCCCTCCACTTT.

The chain combines TRBV5-4 with TRBJ2-7, with a possible D match to TRBD1 (6 bases). V lost 3 bases to trimming and J lost 0 bases, with 10 bases between them. The CDR3 has 14 residues. Germline assignment: CDR1 SGHNT and CDR2 YYREEE (reference sequence). CDR3 coding DNA: TGTGCCAGCAGCTGGGCGGACAGCTCCTACGAGCAGTACTTC. As protein: CASSWADSSYEQYF.

The chain couples TRBV6-6 to TRBJ1-1, with a tentative D call TRBD1 (5 bases). Deletions cut 3 bases from V and 2 bases from J, with 7 bases between. Germline V gene data show CDR1 as MNHNY and CDR2 as SVGAGI (reference sequence). The CDR3 sequence is 13 residues long. The CDR3 DNA follows: TGTGCCAGCAGTTATCAGGGAAACACTGAAGCTTTCTTT. It codes for CASSYQGNTEAFF.

The V gene is TRBV28, the J gene TRBJ2-7; D is ambiguous. Trimming cost V 3 bases and J 5 bases, with 11 bases left between them. CDR1 MDHEN and CDR2 SYDVKM come from the germline V gene. The CDR3 runs 13 residues. The DNA of the CDR3 is TGTGCCAGCAGTTTCCGGTGGATGGACGAGCAGTACTTC. The encoded protein is CASSFRWMDEQYF.

This clone was recorded once. This chain connects TRBV4-1 to TRBJ2-7; TRBD1 might be the D (5 bases). V lost 4 bases and J 1 base, leaving 14 bases between the germline ends. This CDR3 is built from 15 residues. Germline V lookup: CDR1 MGHRA, CDR2 YSYEKL. The CDR3 DNA is TGCGCCAGCAGCCCCCGCGAAACAGGTTCCTACGAGCAGTACTTC. Residues: CASSPRETGSYEQYF.

This rearrangement joins TRBV25-1 to TRBJ2-2, with D perhaps TRBD2 (6 bases). The germline V gene has CDR1 MGHDK and CDR2 SYGVNS. The CDR3 consists of 13 residues. V was shortened by 6 bases and J by 4 bases, with 9 bases between the two germline ends. The CDR3 coding sequence is TGTGCCAGCAGCGGCGGGGTCACCGGGGAGCTGTTTTTT. It translates to CASSGGVTGELFF. Complete variable domain (other parts from reference TRBV25-1 and TRBJ2-2): EADIYQTPRYLVIGTGKKITLECSQTMGHDKMYWYQQDPGMELHLIHYSYGVNSTEKGDLSSESTVSRIRTEHFPLTLESARPSHTSQYLCASSGGVTGELFFGEGSRLTVL.

This chain uses TRBV9 with TRBJ2-5; 10 bases align to TRBD1. The germline V gene encodes CDR1 SGDLS and CDR2 YYNGEE. The CDR3 has 15 amino acids. Trimming took 3 bases from V and 5 from J; bases not matched to a gene: 7. CDR3 in amino acids: CASSARDRGSETQYF. CDR3 in DNA: TGTGCCAGCAGCGCCCGGGACAGGGGAAGCGAGACCCAGTACTTC.